The sequence of this T cell receptor (beta chain) was determined in a study of cytomegalovirus exposure and HLA in healthy donors. This CDR3 contains 15 residues. Germline assignment: CDR1 MGHRA and CDR2 YSYEKL. Trimming removed 0 bases from V and 7 bases from J, with 12 bases in between. The PCR contained 60 Vbeta and 13 Jbeta primers. Assay: immunoSEQ multiplex PCR; the TCRdb copy retains only in-frame clones and omits some. The repertoire consists of 150,000 to 200,000 clones, with about four fifths occurring once and the leading ten covering around 0.99%. This clone turned up a few times. The sequenced sample consisted of PBMCs. The TCR sequence derives from a woman aged 40 to 55 in good health and CMV-seronegative. The chain couples TRBV4-1 to TRBJ1-4, with D perhaps matching TRBD1 (5 bases). The CDR3 DNA sequence: TGCGCCAGCAGCCAAGATCCCGGGCAGGGTGAAAAACTGTTTTTT. It encodes CASSQDPGQGEKLFF.